This T cell receptor (beta chain) was captured by sequencing in a study of technical replicates of blood from a handful of donors. Some clones are missing from TCRdb's copy, which holds only in-frame ones; the method was immunoSEQ multiplex PCR. This table holds around 67,000 clones, about nine tenths found once. Per the germline V gene, CDR1 is ENHRY and CDR2 is SYGVKD. Trimming took 10 bases from V and 4 from J; bases not matched to a gene: 11. The CDR3 runs to 14 residues. The sequencing sample was made of T cells isolated from PBMCs. This TCR derives from a human donor in good health. V and J are TRBV10-3 and TRBJ1-1, with 8 nucleotides matching TRBD1. CDR3 region: CATQPGQGSTEAFF. The DNA of the CDR3 is TGTGCCACCCAGCCCGGACAGGGTAGCACTGAAGCTTTCTTT.